This TCR beta chain was sequenced in a study of graft-versus-host responses after intestinal transplantation. About the research overall: Multivisceral, liver-intestinal, or isolated intestinal transplants were given to recipients. Every transplant recipient was induced with anti-thymocyte globulin, then maintained on tacrolimus and steroids for two to three years. Study results and limitations: Graft-versus-host to host-versus-graft clonal ratios in allografts were high in patients with graft-donor T cell macrochimerism. Analysis identified GvH clones in recipient marrow, with some appearing first in ileum or blood.

On this clone itself: Its antigen remains unknown.

The protocol was immunoSEQ multiplex PCR, while the TCRdb copy is restricted to in-frame clones and leaves out a portion. The data contain over 90,000 clones, roughly 89% of them seen just once; the ten biggest clones take up approximately 0.17%. The CDR3 is 15 amino acids. J lost 5 bases, V lost 2 bases, and 4 bases had no gene match. Germline lookup yields CDR1 SGDLS and CDR2 YYNGEE. The input for sequencing was unstimulated CD4+ T cells sorted from spleen or lymph node cells, taken before transplant. The chain recombines TRBV9 with TRBJ2-1; 10 positions match TRBD2. This clonotype was sampled from a human donor who was the organ donor for an intestinal transplant. The CDR3 protein is CASSVRLAGNNEQFF. The CDR3 DNA follows: TGTGCCAGCAGCGTCAGACTAGCGGGCAACAATGAGCAGTTCTTC.